This T cell receptor beta chain is drawn from a study of cytomegalovirus exposure and HLA in healthy donors. Across the whole study: The Caucasian-associated ancestry cluster contained 75% to 85% of the approximately 430 genotyped donors. General observations from the study: Later analysis indicated greater clonal expansion among HLA-associated TCR beta chains than among equally common other chains.

About this clone itself: Its target is unknown.

Primers for the PCR totalled 60 Vbeta and 13 Jbeta. The repertoire was sequenced with immunoSEQ multiplex PCR; TCRdb's copy has only in-frame clones and lacks some. The record lists about 150,000 clones, of which the ten most abundant hold roughly 1.6%. Trimming shortened V by 8 bases and J by 9 bases, and 17 bases separated the two germline ends. Germline V gives CDR1 LNHDA, CDR2 SQIVND (reference sequence). The CDR3 is made up of 13 amino acids. The chain employs TRBV19 and TRBJ2-1, with no clear D. The sample taken for sequencing was PBMCs. The receptor comes from a woman aged 45-65 years in good health and CMV-seronegative. DNA for the CDR3: TGTGCCAGTTGCCCCCGTATCTCGGGTGAGCAGTTCTTC. It codes for CASCPRISGEQFF.